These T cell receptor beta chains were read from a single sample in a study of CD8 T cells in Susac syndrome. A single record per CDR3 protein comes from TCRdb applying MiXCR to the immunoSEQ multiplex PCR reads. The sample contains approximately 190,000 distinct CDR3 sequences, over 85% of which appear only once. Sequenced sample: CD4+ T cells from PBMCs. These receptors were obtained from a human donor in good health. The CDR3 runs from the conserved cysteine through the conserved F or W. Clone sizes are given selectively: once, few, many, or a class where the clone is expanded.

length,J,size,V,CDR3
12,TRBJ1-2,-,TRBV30,CAWSVLLGGYTF
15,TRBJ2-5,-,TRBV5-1,CASSIGQGRVETQYF
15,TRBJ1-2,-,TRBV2,CASSELQGTSYGYTF
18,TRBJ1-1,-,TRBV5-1,CASSLGGRGSSWVTEAFF
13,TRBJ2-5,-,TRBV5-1,CASSLTGEETQYF
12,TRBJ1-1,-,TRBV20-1,CSAADMNTEAFF
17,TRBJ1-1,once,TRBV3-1,CASSQGFRDGQNTEAFF
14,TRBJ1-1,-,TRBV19,CASRPETAPTEAFF
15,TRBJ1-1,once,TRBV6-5,CASSHQDRGISEAFF
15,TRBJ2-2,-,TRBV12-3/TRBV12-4,CASRHGGRANGELFF
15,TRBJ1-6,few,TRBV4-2,CASSQEATGSSPLHF
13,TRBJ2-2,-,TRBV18,CASSPFNTGELFF
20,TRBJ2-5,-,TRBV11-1,CASSPKGLAGSQVPPETQYF
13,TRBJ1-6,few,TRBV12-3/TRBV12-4,CASSLGENSPLHF
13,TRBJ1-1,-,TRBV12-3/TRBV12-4,CASSLPPGTEAFF
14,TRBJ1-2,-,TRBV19,CASSTRDRGGGYTF
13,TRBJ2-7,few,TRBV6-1,CASSRTLSYEQYF
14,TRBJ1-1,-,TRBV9,CASSVGGGEGKAFF
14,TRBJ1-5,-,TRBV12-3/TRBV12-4,CASSLGGYNQPQHF
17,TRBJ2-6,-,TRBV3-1,CASSQDLMAGGANVLTF
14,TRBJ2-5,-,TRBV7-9,CASSFSSGQETQYF
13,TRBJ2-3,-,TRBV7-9,CSQGGRSTDTQYF
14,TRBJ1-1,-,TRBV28,CASSPPGSRDEAFF
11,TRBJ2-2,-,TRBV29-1,CSVLGTGELFF
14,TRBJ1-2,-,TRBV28,CASSSGKAIYGYTF
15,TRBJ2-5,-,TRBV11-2,CASSLRSGGPETQYF
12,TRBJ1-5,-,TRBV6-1,CASSFMSQPQHF
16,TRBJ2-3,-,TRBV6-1,CASSPYGSGQRDTQYF
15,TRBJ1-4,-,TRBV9,CASSNRDSLAEKLFF
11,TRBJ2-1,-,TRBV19,CASNTGYEQFF
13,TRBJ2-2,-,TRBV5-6,CASEAMNTGELFF
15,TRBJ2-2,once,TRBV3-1,CASSLGGVVTGELFF
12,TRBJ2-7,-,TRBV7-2,CASSLVSYEQYF
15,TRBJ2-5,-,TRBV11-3,CASSLGRSQQETQYF
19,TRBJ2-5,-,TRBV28,CASSLYASGGAGGQETQYF
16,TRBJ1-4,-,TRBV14,CASSQAVGAANEKLFF